These T cell receptor beta chains were read from a single sample in a study of blood T cell repertoires in COVID-19. Clones were sequenced by immunoSEQ multiplex PCR, and TCRdb holds only the in-frame ones, with some missing. Among 45,000 to 70,000 clones listed, 82% were seen once. Specimen: peripheral blood. The receptors originated from a woman aged 55-70 years with acute or convalescent COVID-19. Each CDR3 is given with its conserved first and last residue. D genes are given only for firm matches. Some rows mark clone size as missing; the rest say once, few, many or name a class of expanded clone.

NA TRBJ2-3 NA TRBV11-2 15 TGTGCCAGCAGCTTAGGAGGGGGGGGAACAGATACGCAGTATTTT CASSLGGGGTDTQYF
NA TRBJ2-1 NA TRBV19 13 TGTGCCAGCGGTGGGAGCGAGTACAATGAGCAGTTCTTC CASGGSEYNEQFF
NA TRBJ2-2 many TRBV7-7 15 TGTGCCAGCAGCCCTCTCCTCGCGGGTACCGGGGAGCTGTTTTTT CASSPLLAGTGELFF
TRBD1 TRBJ2-7 NA TRBV20-1 15 TGCAGTGCTAGTGATTGGGACAGGGGCGAATACGAGCAGTACTTC CSASDWDRGEYEQYF
TRBD1 TRBJ1-2 NA TRBV7-9 15 TGTGCCAGCAGCTTACCACGGACAGGGGTCTATGGCTACACCTTC CASSLPRTGVYGYTF
TRBD1 TRBJ2-3 NA TRBV11-2 17 TGTGCCAGCAGCTTAAGGGGGCGGGACAGGGACACAGATACGCAGTATTTT CASSLRGRDRDTDTQYF
NA TRBJ2-5 NA TRBV4-2 14 TGTGCCAGCAGCCAAAGCGATGTAGGAGAGACCCAGTACTTC CASSQSDVGETQYF
NA TRBJ1-6 NA TRBV6-5 13 TGTGCCGTAGGAGGGTCCTATAATTCACCCCTCCACTTT CAVGGSYNSPLHF
NA TRBJ2-3 NA TRBV24-1 13 TGTGCCACCGGAGAGGGCAGCACAGATACGCAGTATTTT CATGEGSTDTQYF
NA TRBJ1-1 NA TRBV4-1 15 TGCGCCAGCAGGAATATAGGGGGGGGATACACTGAAGCTTTCTTT CASRNIGGGYTEAFF
NA TRBJ2-6 NA TRBV6-2/TRBV6-3 15 TGTGCCAGCAGCAAATCAGGAGGCGGGGCCAACGTCCTGACTTTC CASSKSGGGANVLTF
NA TRBJ2-1 NA TRBV4-3 16 TGCGCCAGCAGCCAAGATGGACCAGGGAACGTCAATGAGCAGTTCTTC CASSQDGPGNVNEQFF
NA TRBJ2-3 few TRBV5-1 14 TGCGCCAGCAGCTTAGCGGACAGCTCAGATACGCAGTATTTT CASSLADSSDTQYF
TRBD1 TRBJ1-5 once TRBV6-2/TRBV6-3 15 TGTGCCAGCAGCGCCTCCGGACAGGGGTATCAGCCCCAGCATTTT CASSASGQGYQPQHF
NA TRBJ2-3 NA TRBV2 12 TGTGCCACACGAAGCGGCACGGCATCGCAGTATTTT CATRSGTASQYF
TRBD1 TRBJ1-6 NA TRBV7-2 16 TGTGCCAGCAGCTTAGCCGGGACAGGGGTTAATTCACCCCTCCACTTT CASSLAGTGVNSPLHF
TRBD1 TRBJ1-3 NA TRBV6-1 19 TGTGCCAGCAGTGAAGAAGACAGGGGCCGAAGGACTTCTGGAAACACCATATATTTT CASSEEDRGRRTSGNTIYF
NA TRBJ1-1 NA TRBV19 13 TGTGCCAGTAAACTACCGGGGGGCACTGAAGCTTTCTTT CASKLPGGTEAFF
TRBD1 TRBJ1-2 once TRBV7-9 14 TGTGCCAGCAGCAGTAGGGACAGTGGATATGGCTACACCTTC CASSSRDSGYGYTF
NA TRBJ2-5 NA TRBV19 15 TGTGCCAGTAGTATAGGGCAGGGGCCGGGGGAGACCCAGTACTTC CASSIGQGPGETQYF
NA TRBJ1-3 NA TRBV21-1 18 TGTGCCAGCAGCATAAAGGACAGGGGTTCTACCTCTGGAAACACCATATATTTT CASSIKDRGSTSGNTIYF
TRBD1 TRBJ2-2 few TRBV5-8 16 TGTGCCAGCAGCCATGGGACAGGGGCTTTCACCGGGGAGCTGTTTTTT CASSHGTGAFTGELFF
NA TRBJ1-1 NA TRBV7-2 15 TGTGCCAGCAGCTCGCCGGAGCCCCGGAACACTGAAGCTTTCTTT CASSSPEPRNTEAFF
NA TRBJ1-4 NA TRBV24-1 17 TGTGCCACCAGTGATGGTCCCACAGGGAGAGAGGTTGAAAAACTGTTTTTT CATSDGPTGREVEKLFF
NA TRBJ2-1 NA TRBV24-1 13 TGTGCCACCAGTGATTTTCGGAGGGGAGAGCGGTTCTTC CATSDFRRGERFF
NA TRBJ2-7 NA TRBV6-1 15 TGTGCCAGCAGTGAACAGGGGCGGAAGGGTTACGAGCAGTACTTC CASSEQGRKGYEQYF
TRBD2 TRBJ2-3 once TRBV7-9 13 TGTGCCAGCAGCCAGGGAGGGGCAGATACGCAGTATTTT CASSQGGADTQYF
NA TRBJ2-6 NA TRBV15 16 TGTGCCACCAGCAGTCGCAGCGCAGCTGGGGCCAACGTCCTGACTTTC CATSSRSAAGANVLTF
NA TRBJ1-1 few TRBV10-3 14 TGTGCCATCAGTGAGTCCCAGGGCAACACTGAAGCTTTCTTT CAISESQGNTEAFF
NA TRBJ1-4 NA TRBV5-1 14 TGCGCCAGCAGCTTGGGACAGCCTAATGAAAAACTGTTTTTT CASSLGQPNEKLFF
NA TRBJ2-1 NA TRBV19 16 TGTGCCAGTAACGAGGGAGCAGGCGCCTCCTACAATGAGCAGTTCTTC CASNEGAGASYNEQFF